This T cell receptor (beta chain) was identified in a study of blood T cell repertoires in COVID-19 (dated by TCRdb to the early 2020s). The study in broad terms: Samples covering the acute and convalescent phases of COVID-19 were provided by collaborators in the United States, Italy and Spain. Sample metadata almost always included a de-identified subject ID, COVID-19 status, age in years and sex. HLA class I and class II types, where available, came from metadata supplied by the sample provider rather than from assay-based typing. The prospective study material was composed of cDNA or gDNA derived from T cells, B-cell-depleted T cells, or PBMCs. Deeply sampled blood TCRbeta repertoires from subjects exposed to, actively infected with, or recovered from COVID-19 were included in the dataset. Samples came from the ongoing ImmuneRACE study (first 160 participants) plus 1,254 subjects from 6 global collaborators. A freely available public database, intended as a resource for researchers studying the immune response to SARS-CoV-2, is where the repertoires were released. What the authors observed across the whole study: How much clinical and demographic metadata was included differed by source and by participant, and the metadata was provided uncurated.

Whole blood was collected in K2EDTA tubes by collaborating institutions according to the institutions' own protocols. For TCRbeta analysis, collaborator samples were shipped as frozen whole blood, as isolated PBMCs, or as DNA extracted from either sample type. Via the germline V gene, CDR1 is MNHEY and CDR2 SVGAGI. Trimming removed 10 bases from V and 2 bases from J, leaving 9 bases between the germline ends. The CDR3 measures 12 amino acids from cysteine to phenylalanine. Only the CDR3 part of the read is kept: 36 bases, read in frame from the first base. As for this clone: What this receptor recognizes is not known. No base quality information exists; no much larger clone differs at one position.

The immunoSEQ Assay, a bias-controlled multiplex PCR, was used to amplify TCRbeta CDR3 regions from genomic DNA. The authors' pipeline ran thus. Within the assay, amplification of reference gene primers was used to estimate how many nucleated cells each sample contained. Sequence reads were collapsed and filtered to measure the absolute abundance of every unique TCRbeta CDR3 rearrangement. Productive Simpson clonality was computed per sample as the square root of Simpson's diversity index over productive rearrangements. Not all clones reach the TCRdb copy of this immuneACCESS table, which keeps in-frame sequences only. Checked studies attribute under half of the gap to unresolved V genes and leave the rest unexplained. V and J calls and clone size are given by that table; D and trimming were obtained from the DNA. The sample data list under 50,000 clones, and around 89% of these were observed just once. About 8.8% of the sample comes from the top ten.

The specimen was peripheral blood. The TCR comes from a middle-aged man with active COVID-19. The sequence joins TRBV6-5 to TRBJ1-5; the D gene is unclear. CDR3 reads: CAIRRGNQPQHF. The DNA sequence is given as TGTGCCATCCGGAGGGGCAATCAGCCCCAGCATTTT.